A single sample gave rise to the 30 T cell receptor beta chains below, sequenced in a study of cytotoxic CD8 clonotypes in ibrutinib-treated CLL (dated by TCRdb to the early 2020s). Library generation was performed with the immunoSEQ multiplex PCR assay. TCRdb's version of the immuneACCESS table is confined to in-frame rearrangements and falls short of the full clone set. An unresolved V gene accounts for under half of the shortfall where checked; the remainder is of unknown origin. This sample gives under 200,000 clones in total; 84% of them show up just once. The ten largest clones add up to 3.5% to 5.5% of the sample. The sample's time point label, in plain terms: around 25 months on ibrutinib. The sample in question was PBMCs, obtained after 24 months of ibrutinib treatment. The receptor source for this set is a human donor with chronic lymphocytic leukemia.

The chain carries TRBV23-1 and TRBJ1-1, with D possibly matching TRBD1 (6 bases). TRBV23-1 qualifies as an ORF whose function is uncertain. Deletions cut 7 bases from V and 1 base from J, with 13 bases between. The CDR3 is 14 residues long. In DNA form, the CDR3 reads TGCGCCAGCACCCCGGGGGCAGCGAACACTGAAGCTTTCTTT. It codes for CASTPGAANTEAFF.

This clone appeared a few times. The V and J genes are TRBV6-5 and TRBJ2-6; D remains unclear. The V and J ends lost 0 bases and 0 bases respectively, with 6 bases between them. The CDR3 contains 16 residues. Germline V gene data show CDR1 as MNHEY and CDR2 as SVGAGI. Here the CDR3 DNA reads TGTGCCAGCAGTTACTCGGGCAGCTCTGGGGCCAACGTCCTGACTTTC. Protein product: CASSYSGSSGANVLTF.

The chain carries TRBV11-2 and TRBJ1-4, with TRBD1 as a possible D gene (5 bases). Trimming shortened V by 1 base and J by 7 bases, and 16 bases separated the two germline ends. The CDR3 runs 16 residues. The germline gives CDR1 SGHAT, CDR2 FQNNGV. The CDR3 here is CASSLGRQFNVEKLFF. CDR3 in DNA: TGTGCCAGCAGCTTAGGACGACAGTTTAATGTTGAAAAACTGTTTTTT.

This clone was seen only once. The chain employs TRBV18 and TRBJ1-2; no clear D gene. Trimming pared 5 bases from V and 4 bases from J, leaving 26 bases between. CDR3 length: 18 amino acids. Germline V gene lookup returns CDR1 KGHSH and CDR2 LQKENI. CDR3 DNA sequence: TGTGCCAGCTCAGCCCTCACGGGAGGCACGTTTACCCCCTATGGCTACACCTTC. This sequence encodes CASSALTGGTFTPYGYTF.

The chain carries TRBV7-9 and TRBJ2-7; 7 bases match TRBD1. The germline V gene has CDR1 SEHNR and CDR2 FQNEAQ (reference sequence). The trim removed 3 bases at V and 1 base at J, leaving 9 bases unmatched. The CDR3 length is 16 residues. CDR3 bases: TGTGCCAGCAGCTTCCGAAACCCGACAGGGTCCTACGAGCAGTACTTC. Its translation is CASSFRNPTGSYEQYF.

CDR3 sequence reads: CASSSPLAGKETQYF. DNA for the CDR3: TGTGCCAGCAGCTCCCCGCTAGCGGGTAAGGAGACCCAGTACTTC. This chain links TRBV5-6 with TRBJ2-5, with 8 nucleotides matching TRBD2. The CDR3 has 15 amino acids. V shed 3 bases and J 5 bases; nucleotides not matched to a gene: 9. Germline V lookup: CDR1 SGHDT, CDR2 YYEEEE.

V usage is TRBV5-1 and J usage is TRBJ1-1; D is unresolved. Trimming shortened V by 2 bases and J by 5 bases, and 10 bases separated the two germline ends. The germline CDR1 and CDR2 sequences are SGHRS and YFSETQ. The CDR3 length is 13 residues. As DNA, the CDR3 is TGCGCCAGCAGCTTACAGATTGGGACTGAAGCTTTCTTT. Protein sequence: CASSLQIGTEAFF.

J is TRBJ1-3 and V is TRBV2; a weak D match, TRBD1 (5 bases). Between the trimmed V and J ends, which lost 5 bases and 3 bases, there was a span of 14 bases. The germline CDR1 and CDR2 sequences are SNHLY and FYNNEI. The length of the CDR3 is 15 residues. CDR3 coding DNA: TGTGCCAGCAGTCAGAATCAGGGTATTGGAAACACCATATATTTT. Its translation: CASSQNQGIGNTIYF.

The chain is built from TRBV7-8 and TRBJ1-3; no clear D gene. The CDR3 sequence is 17 residues long. From germline, CDR1 is SGHVS and CDR2 FQNEAQ. V lost 5 bases and J 2 bases, leaving 19 bases between the germline ends. CDR3 nucleotides: TGTGCCAGCAGCCCGCAGGCGGGCAGGATCCCTGGAAACACCATATATTTT. This translates into CASSPQAGRIPGNTIYF. The full variable domain, rest sourced from reference TRBV7-8 and TRBJ1-3, is GAGVSQSPRYKVAKRGQDVALRCDPISGHVSLFWYQQALGQGPEFLTYFQNEAQLDKSGLPSDRFFAERPEGSVSTLKIQRTQQEDSAVYLCASSPQAGRIPGNTIYFGEGSWLTVV.

This chain links TRBV5-6 with TRBJ2-3; 8 bases align to TRBD2. V lost 7 bases, J lost 1 base, and 5 bases stayed unmatched. In germline, CDR1 is SGHDT, CDR2 YYEEEE. There are 14 residues in the CDR3. The CDR3 spells CASGRRGGTDTQYF. The CDR3 DNA is TGTGCCAGCGGCAGGCGGGGGGGCACAGATACGCAGTATTTT.

The gene calls are TRBV11-3 and TRBJ1-6; no firm D call. The V and J ends lost 5 bases and 6 bases respectively, with 8 bases between them. This CDR3 comprises 13 residues. From germline, CDR1 is SGHNT and CDR2 YENEEA. Written as DNA, the CDR3 is TGTGCCAGCAGCCCTAAGGGTAATTCACCCCTCCACTTT. Protein product: CASSPKGNSPLHF.

The chain links TRBV29-1 to TRBJ2-7; D is ambiguous. This CDR3 is 11 amino acids long. V was trimmed by 4 bases and J by 3 bases, leaving 7 bases between them. Germline V CDR1 and CDR2: SQVTM, ANQGSEA. The CDR3 sequence is CSVAWSYEQYF. The CDR3 DNA follows: TGCAGCGTTGCCTGGAGCTACGAGCAGTACTTC.

The chain recombines TRBV30 with TRBJ1-4; 8 bases match TRBD1. From germline, CDR1 is GTSNPN and CDR2 SVGIG (reference sequence). Trimming took 2 bases from V and 5 from J; bases not matched to a gene: 7. CDR3 size: 15 residues. CDR3 DNA: TGTGCCTGGAGTCGACTAGGGACAGGAAATGAAAAACTGTTTTTT. Amino acid sequence: CAWSRLGTGNEKLFF.

The CDR3 is CASSLSGNYGYTF. Here the CDR3 DNA reads TGTGCCAGCAGTTTATCAGGGAACTATGGCTACACCTTC. V gene TRBV27 combines with J gene TRBJ1-2; no definite D call. CDR3 length: 13 amino acids. The V and J ends lost 0 bases and 2 bases respectively, with 4 bases between them. Germline V gives CDR1 MNHEY, CDR2 SMNVEV (reference sequence).

This clone was observed a handful of times. One junction end does not reproduce the germline sequence, and a read error may be involved. The chain employs TRBV7-2 and TRBJ2-7; 11 nucleotides align to TRBD2. Germline CDR1 and CDR2: SGHTA and FQGNSA. The CDR3 has 15 amino acids. The CDR3 loop reads CASSVAGGISYEQYF. CDR3 bases: TGTGCCAGCAGCGTAGCGGGAGGGATATCCTACGAGCAGTACTTC.

The chain carries TRBV27 and TRBJ1-1; no definite D call. Trimming pared 5 bases from V and 1 base from J, leaving 14 bases between. Germline V gene data show CDR1 as MNHEY and CDR2 as SMNVEV (reference sequence). The CDR3 is made up of 15 amino acids. DNA of the CDR3: TGTGCCAGCAGTCAATTCGACCGACCGAACACTGAAGCTTTCTTT. Encoded protein: CASSQFDRPNTEAFF.

In this sample, this clone turned up once. The rearrangement links TRBV28 to TRBJ2-7; tentative D call: TRBD1 (6 bases). Germline values: CDR1 MDHEN, CDR2 SYDVKM. The CDR3 loop spans 13 amino acids. The ends were cut back, 6 bases at V and 3 bases at J, with 12 bases in the middle. CDR3 DNA sequence: TGTGCCAGCAGGGTTACAGGGCGCTACGAGCAGTACTTC. Translation: CASRVTGRYEQYF.

The genes are TRBV7-2 and TRBJ2-2; 7 bases are a match to TRBD1. Germline V gene sequence: CDR1 SGHTA, CDR2 FQGNSA. CDR3 length equals 15 residues. V shed 5 bases and J 5 bases; nucleotides not matched to a gene: 8. The chain's CDR3 is CASSPTGSGTGELFF. CDR3 nucleotides: TGTGCCAGCAGCCCGACAGGGTCGGGGACCGGGGAGCTGTTTTTT.

This rearrangement joins TRBV6-5 to TRBJ1-2; maybe TRBD1 (6 bases). Looked up from germline, CDR1 is MNHEY and CDR2 is SVGAGI. The CDR3 covers 14 residues. V was shortened by 0 bases and J by 7 bases, with 12 bases between the two germline ends. The CDR3 region has the DNA TGTGCCAGCAGTTACTCCGAACAGGGTAGTGGCTACACCTTC. Translated: CASSYSEQGSGYTF.

V gene TRBV5-1 combines with J gene TRBJ1-3, with D possibly TRBD1 on 6 matching bases. V was clipped by 0 bases and J by 0 bases, with 10 bases between them. The CDR3 sequence is 16 residues long. Germline-derived CDR1 and CDR2 are SGHRS and YFSETQ. The CDR3 bases are TGCGCCAGCAGCTTGGCCCGAGGGGGCTCTGGAAACACCATATATTTT. As protein: CASSLARGGSGNTIYF.

The gene calls are TRBV7-6 and TRBJ2-3; possible D gene TRBD2, 5 bases. This CDR3 has 19 amino acids. Germline values: CDR1 SGHVS, CDR2 FNYEAQ. Trimming took off 1 base at V and 1 base at J, with 21 bases between the two ends. CDR3 amino acids: CASSLEYSVYGSRTDTQYF. CDR3 coding DNA: TGTGCCAGCAGCTTAGAGTACAGCGTGTATGGGAGCCGCACAGATACGCAGTATTTT.

V gene TRBV9 combines with J gene TRBJ2-7, with 9 bases identical to TRBD2. There are 15 residues in the CDR3. The J segment lost 3 bases and the V segment lost 0 bases, leaving 4 bases of the junction unmatched. Per germline, CDR1 SGDLS and CDR2 YYNGEE. CDR3 DNA: TGTGCCAGCAGCGTAGGTTTTAGCGGGAGCTACGAGCAGTACTTC. Its translation is CASSVGFSGSYEQYF.

The genes are TRBV18 and TRBJ2-7, with D possibly TRBD1 on 6 matching bases. CDR1 is KGHSH and CDR2 is LQKENI in the germline V gene. The V end lost 0 bases, the J end lost 3 bases, and 12 bases lay between the germline ends. The CDR3 contains 15 residues. CDR3 protein: CASSPPDRGDYEQYF. Here the CDR3 DNA reads TGTGCCAGCTCACCACCGGACAGAGGCGACTACGAGCAGTACTTC. Looking up the rest from reference TRBV18 and TRBJ2-7 gives the full variable domain: NAGVMQNPRHLVRRRGQEARLRCSPMKGHSHVYWYRQLPEEGLKFMVYLQKENIIDESGMPKERFSAEFPKEGPSILRIQQVVRGDSAAYFCASSPPDRGDYEQYFGPGTRLTVT.

The rearrangement links TRBV4-1 to TRBJ1-1, with D unresolved. This CDR3 comprises 13 residues. Germline values: CDR1 MGHRA, CDR2 YSYEKL. Trimming removed 1 base from V and 3 bases from J, with 6 bases in between. The CDR3 sequence is CASSQVRDTEAFF. The CDR3 DNA reads as TGCGCCAGCAGCCAAGTGAGGGACACTGAAGCTTTCTTT.

The chain recombines TRBV11-2 with TRBJ2-7; D assignment may be TRBD1 or TRBD2 (6 bases each). Per the germline V gene, CDR1 is SGHAT and CDR2 is FQNNGV. Trimming took 3 bases from V and 13 from J, leaving 22 bases between them. CDR3 length: 14 amino acids. The CDR3 DNA is TGTGCCAGCAGCTTGTCAGTGGGGGCGGATAGCGGATACTTC. Translating gives CASSLSVGADSGYF.

The genes are TRBV28 and TRBJ2-4; D uncertain. The CDR3 runs 14 residues. Germline CDR1 is MDHEN and CDR2 is SYDVKM. V was shortened by 4 bases and J by 2 bases, with 9 bases between the two germline ends. The CDR3 spells CASSYQDPKNIQYF. CDR3 bases: TGTGCCAGCAGTTATCAGGATCCCAAAAACATTCAGTACTTC.

The sample holds one count of this clone. The chain has TRBV19 and TRBJ2-4; D call uncertain. In germline, CDR1 is LNHDA, CDR2 SQIVND (reference sequence). The CDR3 runs 16 residues. The V gene lost 2 bases and the J gene lost 8 bases, with 19 bases spanning the gap. The CDR3 reads CASSISTPPAPDIQYF. The CDR3 DNA sequence: TGTGCCAGTAGTATATCCACCCCCCCCGCCCCGGACATTCAGTACTTC.

This chain joins TRBV15 and TRBJ2-7; 10 nucleotides match TRBD1. Trimming at V came to 1 base and at J to 5 bases, leaving 5 bases not matched to a gene. The length of the CDR3 is 15 residues. The germline CDR1 and CDR2 sequences are LNHNV and YYDKDF (reference sequence). CDR3 protein: CATSRVDRGRDEQYF. In DNA form, the CDR3 reads TGTGCCACCAGCAGAGTAGACAGGGGGCGGGACGAGCAGTACTTC.

The J gene is TRBJ1-2, the V gene TRBV7-2, with a possible D match to TRBD1 (6 bases). The length of the CDR3 is 14 residues. Trimming took off 5 bases at V and 3 bases at J, with 13 bases between the two ends. Germline V gene data show CDR1 as SGHTA and CDR2 as FQGNSA. CDR3 residues: CASSHQQGDYGYTF. CDR3 in DNA: TGTGCCAGCAGCCACCAACAGGGCGACTATGGCTACACCTTC.

The V call is TRBV29-1, the J call TRBJ2-4; TRBD1 matches at 8 bases. The CDR3 runs to 13 residues. Germline V gene data show CDR1 as SQVTM and CDR2 as ANQGSEA. The junction had 8 bases not matched to a gene; V was cut back by 7 bases and J by 6 bases. CDR3 protein: CSAKTGVGNIQYF. CDR3 coding DNA: TGCAGCGCCAAGACAGGGGTCGGAAACATTCAGTACTTC. Drawing the rest from reference TRBV29-1 and TRBJ2-4, the complete variable domain is SAVISQKPSRDICQRGTSLTIQCQVDSQVTMMFWYRQQPGQSLTLIATANQGSEATYESGFVIDKFPISRPNLTFSTLTVSNMSPEDSSIYLCSAKTGVGNIQYFGAGTRLSVL.